The present T cell receptor (beta chain) was sequenced within a study of cytomegalovirus exposure and HLA in healthy donors. Study-wide results and caveats: Most subjects had HLA-A and HLA-B alleles reportedly predicted accurately by TCR beta sequences. Productive rates of about 90% or about 30% were seen for most TCR beta V segments in an earlier analysis. Researchers catalogued about 150 TCR beta chains as cytomegalovirus-associated. Further analysis, carried out later, found HLA-associated TCR beta chains more clonally expanded than equally common other chains.

V was pared by 5 bases and J by 4 bases, with 12 bases of the junction left unmatched. The length of the CDR3 is 15 residues. In germline, CDR1 is SGHRS, CDR2 YFSETQ. Details on this clone: What it binds is unknown.

PCR primers comprised 60 Vbeta and 13 Jbeta primers. Profiled with immunoSEQ multiplex PCR; TCRdb holds only in-frame clones, not every one. This sample has about 160,000 clones, with around four fifths found just once. This chain connects TRBV5-1 to TRBJ2-7; TRBD1 agrees at 7 bases. The sequence derives from a man aged 25 to 40 in good health and CMV-seronegative. Sequenced: PBMCs. The CDR3 nucleotides are TGCGCCAGCAGTGGTATAGGGACAGAGGCGTACGAGCAGTACTTC. Its translation: CASSGIGTEAYEQYF.